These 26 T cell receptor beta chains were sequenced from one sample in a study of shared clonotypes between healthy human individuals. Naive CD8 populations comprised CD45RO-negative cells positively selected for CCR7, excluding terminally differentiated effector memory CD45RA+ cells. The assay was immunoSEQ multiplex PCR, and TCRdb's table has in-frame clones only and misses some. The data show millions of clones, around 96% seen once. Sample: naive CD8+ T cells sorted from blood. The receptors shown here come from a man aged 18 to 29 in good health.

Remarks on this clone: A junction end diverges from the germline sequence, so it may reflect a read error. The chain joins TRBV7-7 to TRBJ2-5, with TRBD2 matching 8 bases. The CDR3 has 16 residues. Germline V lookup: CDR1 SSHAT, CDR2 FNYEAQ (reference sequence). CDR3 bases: TGTGCTAGCAGCCCCTACGAGACTAGCGTAGGAGAGACCCAGTACTTC. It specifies CASSPYETSVGETQYF.

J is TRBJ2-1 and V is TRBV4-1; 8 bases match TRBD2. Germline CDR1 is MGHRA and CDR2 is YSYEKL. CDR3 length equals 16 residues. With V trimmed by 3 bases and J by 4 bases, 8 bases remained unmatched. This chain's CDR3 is CASSHARGGVYNEQFF. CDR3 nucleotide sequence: TGCGCCAGCAGCCACGCCCGGGGGGGGGTATACAATGAGCAGTTCTTC.

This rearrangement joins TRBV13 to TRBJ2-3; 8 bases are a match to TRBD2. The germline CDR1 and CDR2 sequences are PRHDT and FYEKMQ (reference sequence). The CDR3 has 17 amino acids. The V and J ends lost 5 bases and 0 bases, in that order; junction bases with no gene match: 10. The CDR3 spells CASSLTAAGASTDTQYF. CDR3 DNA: TGTGCCAGCAGCCTCACCGCAGCGGGGGCTAGCACAGATACGCAGTATTTT.

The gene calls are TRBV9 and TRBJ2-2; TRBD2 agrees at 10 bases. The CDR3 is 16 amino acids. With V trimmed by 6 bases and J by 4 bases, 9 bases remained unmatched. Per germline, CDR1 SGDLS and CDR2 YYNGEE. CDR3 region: CASNPGLAFGTGELFF. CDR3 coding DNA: TGTGCCAGCAACCCGGGACTAGCGTTTGGCACCGGGGAGCTGTTTTTT. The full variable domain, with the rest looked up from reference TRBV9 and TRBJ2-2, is DSGVTQTPKHLITATGQRVTLRCSPRSGDLSVYWYQQSLDQGLQFLIQYYNGEERAKGNILERFSAQQFPDLHSELNLSSLELGDSALYFCASNPGLAFGTGELFFGEGSRLTVL.

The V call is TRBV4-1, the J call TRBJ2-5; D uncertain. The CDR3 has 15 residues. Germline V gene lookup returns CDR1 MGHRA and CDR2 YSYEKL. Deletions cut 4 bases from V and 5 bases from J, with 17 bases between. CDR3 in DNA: TGCGCCAGCAGCCCCGGTGTCTCACCCGGTGAGACCCAGTACTTC. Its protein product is CASSPGVSPGETQYF.

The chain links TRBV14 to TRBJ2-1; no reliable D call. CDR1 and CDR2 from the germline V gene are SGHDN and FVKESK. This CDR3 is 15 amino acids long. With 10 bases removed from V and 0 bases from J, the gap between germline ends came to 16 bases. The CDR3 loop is CANLGGPISYNEQFF. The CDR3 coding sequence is TGTGCCAACCTGGGCGGCCCCATCTCCTACAATGAGCAGTTCTTC.

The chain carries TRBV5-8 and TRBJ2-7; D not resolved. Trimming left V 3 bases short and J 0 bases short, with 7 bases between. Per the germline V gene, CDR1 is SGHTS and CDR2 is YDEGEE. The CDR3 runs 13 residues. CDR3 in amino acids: CASSYGPSYEQYF. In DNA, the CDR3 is TGTGCCAGCAGCTACGGCCCCTCCTACGAGCAGTACTTC.

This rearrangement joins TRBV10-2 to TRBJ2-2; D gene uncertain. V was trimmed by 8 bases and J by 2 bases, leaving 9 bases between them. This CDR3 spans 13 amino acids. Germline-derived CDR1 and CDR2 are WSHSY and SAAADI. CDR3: CASVGSNTGELFF. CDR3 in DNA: TGCGCCAGCGTTGGTAGCAACACCGGGGAGCTGTTTTTT.

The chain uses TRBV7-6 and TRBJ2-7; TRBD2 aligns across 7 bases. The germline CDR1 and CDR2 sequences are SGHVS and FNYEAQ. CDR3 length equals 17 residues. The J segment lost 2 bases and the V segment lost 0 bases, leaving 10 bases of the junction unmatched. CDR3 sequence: CASSLALGERGTYEQYF. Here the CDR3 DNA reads TGTGCCAGCAGCTTAGCTCTTGGGGAGCGGGGTACCTACGAGCAGTACTTC.

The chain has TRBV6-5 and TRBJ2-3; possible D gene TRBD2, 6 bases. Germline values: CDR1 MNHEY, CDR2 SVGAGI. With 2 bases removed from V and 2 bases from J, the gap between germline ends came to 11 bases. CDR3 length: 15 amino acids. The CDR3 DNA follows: TGTGCCAGCAGTTACGCAGGAGGGACCACAGATACGCAGTATTTT. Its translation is CASSYAGGTTDTQYF.

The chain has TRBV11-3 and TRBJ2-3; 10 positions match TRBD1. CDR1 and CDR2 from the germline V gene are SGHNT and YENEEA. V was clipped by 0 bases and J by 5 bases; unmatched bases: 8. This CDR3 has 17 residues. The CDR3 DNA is TGTGCCAGCAGCTTAGATAGCCGGACAGGGGGAGAAGATACGCAGTATTTT. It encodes CASSLDSRTGGEDTQYF.

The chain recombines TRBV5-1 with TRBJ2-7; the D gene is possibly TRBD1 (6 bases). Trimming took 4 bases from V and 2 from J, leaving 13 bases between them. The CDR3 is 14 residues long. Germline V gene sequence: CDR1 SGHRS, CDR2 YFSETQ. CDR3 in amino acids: CASSAQGIAYEQYF. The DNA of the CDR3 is TGCGCCAGCAGCGCACAGGGAATTGCCTACGAGCAGTACTTC.

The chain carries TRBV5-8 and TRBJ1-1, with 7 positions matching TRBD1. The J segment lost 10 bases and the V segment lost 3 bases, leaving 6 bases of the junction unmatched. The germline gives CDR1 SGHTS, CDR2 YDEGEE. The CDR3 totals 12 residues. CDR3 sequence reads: CASSSRGQTAFF. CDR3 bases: TGTGCCAGCAGCTCAAGGGGACAGACAGCTTTCTTT. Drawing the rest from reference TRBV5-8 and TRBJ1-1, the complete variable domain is EAGVTQSPTHLIKTRGQQATLRCSPISGHTSVYWYQQALGLGLQFLLWYDEGEERNRGNFPPRFSGRQFPNYSSELNVNALELEDSALYLCASSSRGQTAFFGQGTRLTVV.

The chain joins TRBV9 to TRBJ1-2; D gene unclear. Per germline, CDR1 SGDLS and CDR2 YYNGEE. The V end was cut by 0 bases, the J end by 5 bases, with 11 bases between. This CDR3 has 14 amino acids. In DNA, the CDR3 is TGTGCCAGCAGCGTAGCTTCAGATGATTATGGCTACACCTTC. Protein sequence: CASSVASDDYGYTF.

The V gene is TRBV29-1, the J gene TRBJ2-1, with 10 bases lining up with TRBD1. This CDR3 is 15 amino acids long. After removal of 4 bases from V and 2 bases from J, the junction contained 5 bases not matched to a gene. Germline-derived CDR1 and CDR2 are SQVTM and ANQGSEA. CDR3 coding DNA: TGCAGCGTTGCTCAGGGGACAGGGGCCTACAATGAGCAGTTCTTC. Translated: CSVAQGTGAYNEQFF.

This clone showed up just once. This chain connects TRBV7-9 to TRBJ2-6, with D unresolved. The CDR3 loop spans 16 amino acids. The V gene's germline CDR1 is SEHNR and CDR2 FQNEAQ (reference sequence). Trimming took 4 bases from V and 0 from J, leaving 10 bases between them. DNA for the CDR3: TGTGCCAGCAGCTCCTCTTGGGTCTCTGGGGCCAACGTCCTGACTTTC. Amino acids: CASSSSWVSGANVLTF. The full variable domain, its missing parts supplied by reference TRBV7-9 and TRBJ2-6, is DTGVSQNPRHKITKRGQNVTFRCDPISEHNRLYWYRQTLGQGPEFLTYFQNEAQLEKSRLLSDRFSAERPKGSFSTLEIQRTEQGDSAMYLCASSSSWVSGANVLTFGAGSRLTVL.

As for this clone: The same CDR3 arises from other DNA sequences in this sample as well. CDR3 sequence (DNA): TGTGCCAGCAGTTTTCTAGCGGGGGGAAACACCGGGGAGCTGTTTTTT. Its translation: CASSFLAGGNTGELFF. This chain links TRBV27 with TRBJ2-2; TRBD2 aligns across 11 bases. CDR1 is MNHEY and CDR2 is SMNVEV in the germline V gene (reference sequence). The CDR3 has 16 amino acids. The V gene end was trimmed by 3 bases and the J gene end by 2 bases; junction bases not matched to a gene: 2.

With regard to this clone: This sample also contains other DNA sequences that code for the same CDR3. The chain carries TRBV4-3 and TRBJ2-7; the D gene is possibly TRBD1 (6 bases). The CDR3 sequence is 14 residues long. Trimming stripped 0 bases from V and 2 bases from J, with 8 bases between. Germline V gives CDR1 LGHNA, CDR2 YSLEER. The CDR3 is CASSQDRTAYEQYF. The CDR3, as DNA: TGCGCCAGCAGCCAAGATAGGACAGCCTACGAGCAGTACTTC.

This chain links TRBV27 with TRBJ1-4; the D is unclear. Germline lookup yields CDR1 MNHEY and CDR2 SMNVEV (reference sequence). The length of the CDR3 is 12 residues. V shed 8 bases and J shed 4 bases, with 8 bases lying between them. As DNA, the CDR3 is TGTGCCAGCTCCAACCATAATGAAAAACTGTTTTTT. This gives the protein CASSNHNEKLFF. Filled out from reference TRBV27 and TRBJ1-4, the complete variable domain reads EAQVTQNPRYLITVTGKKLTVTCSQNMNHEYMSWYRQDPGLGLRQIYYSMNVEVTDKGDVPEGYKVSRKEKRNFPLILESPSPNQTSLYFCASSNHNEKLFFGSGTQLSVL.

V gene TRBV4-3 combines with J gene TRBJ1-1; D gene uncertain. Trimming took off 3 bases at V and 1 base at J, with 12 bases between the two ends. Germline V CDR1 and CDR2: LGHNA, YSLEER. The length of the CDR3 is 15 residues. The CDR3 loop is CASSHSGSQNTEAFF. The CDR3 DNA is TGCGCCAGCAGCCACTCCGGCAGTCAGAACACTGAAGCTTTCTTT.

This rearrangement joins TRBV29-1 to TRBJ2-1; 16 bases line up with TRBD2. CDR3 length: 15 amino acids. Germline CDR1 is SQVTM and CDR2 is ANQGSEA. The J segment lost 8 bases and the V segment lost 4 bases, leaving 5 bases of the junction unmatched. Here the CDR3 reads CSVAGLAGGVDEQFF. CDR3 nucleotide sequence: TGCAGCGTTGCGGGACTAGCGGGAGGGGTCGATGAGCAGTTCTTC.

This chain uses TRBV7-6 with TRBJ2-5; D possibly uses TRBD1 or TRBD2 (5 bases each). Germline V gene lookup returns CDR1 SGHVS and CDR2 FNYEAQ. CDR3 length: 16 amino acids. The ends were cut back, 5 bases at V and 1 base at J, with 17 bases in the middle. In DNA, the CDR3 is TGTGCCAGCAGCCCAAGTACAGGAGGAGGCCAAGAGACCCAGTACTTC. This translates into CASSPSTGGGQETQYF. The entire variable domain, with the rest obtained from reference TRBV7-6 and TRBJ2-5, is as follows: GAGVSQSPRYKVTKRGQDVALRCDPISGHVSLYWYRQALGQGPEFLTYFNYEAQQDKSGLPNDRFSAERPEGSISTLTIQRTEQRDSAMYRCASSPSTGGGQETQYFGPGTRLLVL.

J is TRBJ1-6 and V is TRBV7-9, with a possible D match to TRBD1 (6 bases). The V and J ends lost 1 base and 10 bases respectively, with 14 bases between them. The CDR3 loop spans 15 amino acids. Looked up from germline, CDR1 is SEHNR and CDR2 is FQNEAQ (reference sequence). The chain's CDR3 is CASSLVTGAESPLHF. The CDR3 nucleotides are TGTGCCAGCAGCTTAGTCACGGGGGCAGAGTCACCCCTCCACTTT. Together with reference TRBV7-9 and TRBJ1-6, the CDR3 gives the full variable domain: DTGVSQNPRHKITKRGQNVTFRCDPISEHNRLYWYRQTLGQGPEFLTYFQNEAQLEKSRLLSDRFSAERPKGSFSTLEIQRTEQGDSAMYLCASSLVTGAESPLHFGNGTRLTVT.

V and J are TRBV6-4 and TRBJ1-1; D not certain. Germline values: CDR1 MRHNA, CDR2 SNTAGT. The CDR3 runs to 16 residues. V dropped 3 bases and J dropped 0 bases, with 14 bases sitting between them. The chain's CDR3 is CASSEFPQDMNTEAFF. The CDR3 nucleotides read TGTGCCAGCAGTGAGTTTCCCCAAGACATGAACACTGAAGCTTTCTTT.

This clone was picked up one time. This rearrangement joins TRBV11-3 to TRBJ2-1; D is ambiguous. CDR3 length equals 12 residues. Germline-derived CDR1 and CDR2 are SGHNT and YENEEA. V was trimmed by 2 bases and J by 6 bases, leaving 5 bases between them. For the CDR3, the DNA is TGTGCCAGCAGCTTATGGGGCAATGAGCAGTTCTTC. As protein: CASSLWGNEQFF.

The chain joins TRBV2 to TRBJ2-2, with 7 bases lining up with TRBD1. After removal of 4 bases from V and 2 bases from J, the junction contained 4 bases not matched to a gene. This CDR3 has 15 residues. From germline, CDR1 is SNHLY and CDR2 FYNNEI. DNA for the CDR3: TGTGCCAGCAGTGGAAGGGGGCCAAACACCGGGGAGCTGTTTTTT. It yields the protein CASSGRGPNTGELFF. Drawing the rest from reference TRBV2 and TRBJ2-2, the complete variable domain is EPEVTQTPSHQVTQMGQEVILRCVPISNHLYFYWYRQILGQKVEFLVSFYNNEISEKSEIFDDQFSVERPDGSNFTLKIRSTKLEDSAMYFCASSGRGPNTGELFFGEGSRLTVL.